This T cell receptor beta chain was retrieved from a study of neoadjuvant anti-PD-1 for oral cavity cancer. Note on this clone: Its target is unknown.

The CDR3 consists of 13 residues. V shed 2 bases and J shed 4 bases, with 9 bases lying between them. Germline CDR1 is SGHDT and CDR2 is YYEEEE. The repertoire was sequenced with immunoSEQ multiplex PCR; TCRdb's copy has only in-frame clones and lacks some. The sample includes tens of thousands of clones, more than 65% of them seen just once. These oral cavity squamous cell carcinomas were HPV-negative and locally advanced. Overall study results and limits: PBMC Gini-index clonality exceeded responders' in non-responders post-nivolumab.

The sample consisted of PBMCs, taken before nivolumab (anti-PD-1) treatment. The receptor's source is a person aged 35-79 years with oral cavity squamous cell carcinoma. The V call is TRBV5-6, the J call TRBJ1-2; unclear D gene. In nucleotides, the CDR3 is TGTGCCAGCAGCTTAAACGGACTCTATGGCTACACCTTC. Protein sequence: CASSLNGLYGYTF. Complete variable domain (other parts from reference TRBV5-6 and TRBJ1-2): DAGVTQSPTHLIKTRGQQVTLRCSPKSGHDTVSWYQQALGQGPQFIFQYYEEEERQRGNFPDRFSGHQFPNYSSELNVNALLLGDSALYLCASSLNGLYGYTFGSGTRLTVV.